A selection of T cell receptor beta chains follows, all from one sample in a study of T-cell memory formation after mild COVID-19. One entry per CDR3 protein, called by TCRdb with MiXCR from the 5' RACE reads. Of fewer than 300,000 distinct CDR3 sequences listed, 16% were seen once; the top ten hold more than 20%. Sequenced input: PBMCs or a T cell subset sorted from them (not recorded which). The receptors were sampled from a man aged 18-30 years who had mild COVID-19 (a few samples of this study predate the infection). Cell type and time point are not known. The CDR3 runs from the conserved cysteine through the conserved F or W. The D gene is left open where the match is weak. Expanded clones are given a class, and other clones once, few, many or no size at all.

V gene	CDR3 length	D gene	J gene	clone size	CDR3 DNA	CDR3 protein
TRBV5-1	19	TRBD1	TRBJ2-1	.	TGCGCCAGCAGCCGGAACCTTGGGAGGCCGGGACAGGGGGTCCATGAGCAGTTCTTC	CASSRNLGRPGQGVHEQFF
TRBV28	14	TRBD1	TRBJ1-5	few	TGTGCCAGCAGTCCAGGGGGCTATCAACAGCCCCAGCATTTT	CASSPGGYQQPQHF
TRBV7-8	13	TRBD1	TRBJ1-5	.	TGTGCCAGCAGCTCGGACAGGGATCAGCCCCAGCATTTT	CASSSDRDQPQHF
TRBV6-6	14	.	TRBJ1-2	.	TGTGCTTCCAAACCTGGTCCCCAGCATAGTGGCTACACCTTC	CASKPGPQHSGYTF
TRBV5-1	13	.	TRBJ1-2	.	TGCGCCAGCAGCTTGGGTGTCTCGGGGGGCTACACCTTC	CASSLGVSGGYTF
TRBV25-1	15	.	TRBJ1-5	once	TGTGCCAGCAGTGAAGGCCCAGCGCCGAATCAGCCCCAGCATTTT	CASSEGPAPNQPQHF
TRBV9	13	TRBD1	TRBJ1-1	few	TGTGCCAGCAGCCCGGGAGGGGGCCCTGAAGCTTTCTTT	CASSPGGGPEAFF
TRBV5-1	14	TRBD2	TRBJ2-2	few	TGCGCCAGCAGCTCGGGACTAGCCAGCGGGGAGCTGTTTTTT	CASSSGLASGELFF
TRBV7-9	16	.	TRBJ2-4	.	TGTGCCAGCAGCCCCTCAAGAGCCAGGGGCCAAAACATTCAGTACTTC	CASSPSRARGQNIQYF
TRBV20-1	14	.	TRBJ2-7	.	TGCAGTGCTAGAGATGGTCCGGCGTCCTACGAGCAGTACTTC	CSARDGPASYEQYF
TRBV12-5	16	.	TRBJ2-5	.	TGTGCTAGTGGTTTGGTAAAGGGGGGCTCCGTTCAGACCCAGTACTTC	CASGLVKGGSVQTQYF
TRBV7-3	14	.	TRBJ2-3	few	TGTGCCAGCAGCTTCAGGGTTCTTCCAGATACGCAGTATTTT	CASSFRVLPDTQYF
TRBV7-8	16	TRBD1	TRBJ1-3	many	TGTGCCAGCAGCTTAGTGGGGACAGGGGTCTATGACACCATATATTTT	CASSLVGTGVYDTIYF
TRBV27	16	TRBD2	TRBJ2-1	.	TGTGCCAGCAGTTTCCCCGGGACTAGCGGGGCTAATGAGCAGTTCTTC	CASSFPGTSGANEQFF
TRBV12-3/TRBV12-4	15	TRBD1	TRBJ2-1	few	TGTGCCAGCAGTTTATGGGACAGGGGTGTCCATGAGCAGTTCTTC	CASSLWDRGVHEQFF
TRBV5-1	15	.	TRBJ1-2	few	TGCGCCAGCAGCTTGCTCGGCAGGGAAGGTGTAGGCTACACCTTC	CASSLLGREGVGYTF
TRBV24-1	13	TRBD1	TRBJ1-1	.	TGTGCCACCAGTGATCGGACAGGGGTTGAAGCTTTCTTT	CATSDRTGVEAFF
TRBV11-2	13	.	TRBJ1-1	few	TGTGCCAGCAGCTTTAACAGGAACACTGAAGCTTTCTTT	CASSFNRNTEAFF
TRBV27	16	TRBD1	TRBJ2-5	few	TGTGCCAGCAGCCCCGGGACAGGGGGATTACAAGAGACCCAGTACTTC	CASSPGTGGLQETQYF
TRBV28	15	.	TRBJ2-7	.	TGTGCCAGCAACCTCCCCGGGGGCCTCTCCTACGAGCAGTACTTC	CASNLPGGLSYEQYF
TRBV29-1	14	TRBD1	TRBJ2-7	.	TGCAGCGTGGGTAGGGGACAGCGCTCGGGCGAGCAGTACTTC	CSVGRGQRSGEQYF
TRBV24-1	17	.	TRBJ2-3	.	TGTGCCACCAGTGATTCGTTTGGTGGGGGGCGCGCAGATACGCAGTATTTT	CATSDSFGGGRADTQYF
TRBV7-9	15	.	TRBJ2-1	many	TGTGCCAGCAGCTTAGTGGCGATTAGGGACAATGAGCAGTTCTTC	CASSLVAIRDNEQFF
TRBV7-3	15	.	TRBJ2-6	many	TGTGCCAGCAGCCGATCGCGCTCTGGGGCCAACGTCCTGACTTTC	CASSRSRSGANVLTF
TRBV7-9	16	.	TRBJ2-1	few	TGTGCCAGCAGCTTAGTCCGGGCAGTACGTGACAATGAGCAGTTCTTC	CASSLVRAVRDNEQFF
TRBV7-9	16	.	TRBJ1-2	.	TGTGCCAGCAGCTCCGTTCGCCAGGGGCTGGTCTATGGCTACACCTTC	CASSSVRQGLVYGYTF
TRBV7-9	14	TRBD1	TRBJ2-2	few	TGTGCCAGCAGCGCCGACAGGGGGCCCGGGGAGCTGTTTTTT	CASSADRGPGELFF
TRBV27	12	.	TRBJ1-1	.	TGTGCCAGCAGTTTTGGCAACCAAGAAGCTTTCTTT	CASSFGNQEAFF
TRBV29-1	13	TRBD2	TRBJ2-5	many	TGCAGCACCGGGACTAGCGGTCAAGAGACCCAGTACTTC	CSTGTSGQETQYF
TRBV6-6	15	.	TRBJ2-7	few	TGTGCCAGCAGTTACGGGGGGCTTAGCTCCTACGAGCAGTACTTC	CASSYGGLSSYEQYF
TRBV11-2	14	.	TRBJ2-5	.	TGTGCCAGCAGCTTAGTCCACTACGAAGAGACCCAGTACTTC	CASSLVHYEETQYF
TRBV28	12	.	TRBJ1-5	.	TGTGCCAGCAGTCCAGGGGAACAGCCCCAGCATTTT	CASSPGEQPQHF
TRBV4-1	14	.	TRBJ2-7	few	TGCGCCAGCAGCCAAGATATACAGGGTAACGAGCAGTACTTC	CASSQDIQGNEQYF
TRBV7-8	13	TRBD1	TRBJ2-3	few	TGTGCCAGCAGCTTGCTCAGGGACAGGACGCAGTATTTT	CASSLLRDRTQYF
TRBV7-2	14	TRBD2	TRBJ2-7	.	TGTGCCAGCAGCTTTGGACTAGGGGATTACGAGCAGTACTTC	CASSFGLGDYEQYF
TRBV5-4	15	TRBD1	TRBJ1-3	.	TGTGCCAGCAGCCAGGAGGGGGCGGCAGGAAACACCATATATTTT	CASSQEGAAGNTIYF
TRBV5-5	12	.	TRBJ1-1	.	TGTGCCAGCAGCTGGGAAGGACGGATGGCTTTCTTT	CASSWEGRMAFF
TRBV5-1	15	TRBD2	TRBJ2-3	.	TGCGCCAGCGGTTTGACTAGCGGGGCGACAGATACGCAGTATTTT	CASGLTSGATDTQYF
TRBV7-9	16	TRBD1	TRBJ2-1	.	TGTGCCAGCAGCTCACAGGGGTTTGTCACCTACAATGAGCAGTTCTTC	CASSSQGFVTYNEQFF
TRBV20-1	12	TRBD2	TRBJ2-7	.	TGCAGTGCTAGAGATAGCGGGTACGAGCAGTACTTC	CSARDSGYEQYF
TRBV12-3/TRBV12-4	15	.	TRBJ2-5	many	TGTGCCAGCAGTCCCCCGGTCGGCGGACAAGAGACCCAGTACTTC	CASSPPVGGQETQYF
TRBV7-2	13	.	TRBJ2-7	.	TGTGCCAGCAGCTTAGCGCAAGCCGGCGAGCAGTACTTC	CASSLAQAGEQYF
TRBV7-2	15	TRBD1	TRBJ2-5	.	TGTGCCAGCAGCTTAGGGGACAGAGCGGTAGAGACCCAGTACTTC	CASSLGDRAVETQYF
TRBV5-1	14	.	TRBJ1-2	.	TGCGCCAGCAGCTTGGGGCCCCAGAGTGATGGCTACACCTTC	CASSLGPQSDGYTF
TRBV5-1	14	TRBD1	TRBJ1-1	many	TGCGCCAGCAGCCGGGACAGTATGAACACTGAAGCTTTCTTT	CASSRDSMNTEAFF
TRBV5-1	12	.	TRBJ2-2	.	TGCGCCAGCAGCCCGGGGATGCGGGAGCTGTTTTTT	CASSPGMRELFF
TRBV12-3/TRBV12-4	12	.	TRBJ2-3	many	TGTGCCAGCAGCCTGGTGGTAGATACGCAGTATTTT	CASSLVVDTQYF